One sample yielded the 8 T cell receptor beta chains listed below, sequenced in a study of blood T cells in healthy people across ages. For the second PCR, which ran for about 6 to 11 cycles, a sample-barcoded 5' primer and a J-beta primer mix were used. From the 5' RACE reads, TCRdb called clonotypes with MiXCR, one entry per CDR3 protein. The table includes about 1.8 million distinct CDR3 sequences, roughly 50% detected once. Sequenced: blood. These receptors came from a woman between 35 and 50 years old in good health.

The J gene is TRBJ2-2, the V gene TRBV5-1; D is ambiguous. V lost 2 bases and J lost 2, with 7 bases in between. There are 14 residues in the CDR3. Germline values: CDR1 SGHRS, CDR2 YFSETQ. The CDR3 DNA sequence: TGCGCCAGCAGCTTATGGGTTAACACCGGGGAGCTGTTTTTT. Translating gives CASSLWVNTGELFF.

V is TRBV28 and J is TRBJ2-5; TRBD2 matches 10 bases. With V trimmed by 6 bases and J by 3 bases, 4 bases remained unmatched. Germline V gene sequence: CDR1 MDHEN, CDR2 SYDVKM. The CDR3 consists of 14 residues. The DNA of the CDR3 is TGTGCCAGCAGAGGAGCGGGGGGGAAAGAGACCCAGTACTTC. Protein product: CASRGAGGKETQYF.

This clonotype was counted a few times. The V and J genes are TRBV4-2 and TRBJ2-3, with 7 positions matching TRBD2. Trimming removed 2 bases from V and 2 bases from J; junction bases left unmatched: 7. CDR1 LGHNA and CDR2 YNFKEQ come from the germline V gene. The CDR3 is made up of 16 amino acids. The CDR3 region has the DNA TGTGCCAGCAGCCAATCGGCGGGGGTTCCCACAGATACGCAGTATTTT. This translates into CASSQSAGVPTDTQYF.

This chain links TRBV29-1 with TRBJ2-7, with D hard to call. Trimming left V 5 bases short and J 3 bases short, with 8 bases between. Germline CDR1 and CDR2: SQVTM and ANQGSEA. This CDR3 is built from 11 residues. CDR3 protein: CSVIASYEQYF. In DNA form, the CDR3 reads TGCAGCGTTATCGCGAGCTACGAGCAGTACTTC.

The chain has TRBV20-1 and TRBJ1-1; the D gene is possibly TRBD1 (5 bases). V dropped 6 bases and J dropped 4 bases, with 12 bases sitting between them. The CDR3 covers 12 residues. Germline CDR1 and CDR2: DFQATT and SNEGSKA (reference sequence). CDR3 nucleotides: TGCAGTGCCACAGGCCTGGTCACTGAAGCTTTCTTT. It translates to CSATGLVTEAFF.

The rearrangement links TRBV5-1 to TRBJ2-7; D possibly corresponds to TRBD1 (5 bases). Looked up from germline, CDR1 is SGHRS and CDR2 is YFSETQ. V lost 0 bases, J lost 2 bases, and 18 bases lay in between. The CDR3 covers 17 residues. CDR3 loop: CASSLDSLTATTYEQYF. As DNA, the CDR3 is TGCGCCAGCAGCTTGGATTCCCTGACAGCAACCACCTACGAGCAGTACTTC.

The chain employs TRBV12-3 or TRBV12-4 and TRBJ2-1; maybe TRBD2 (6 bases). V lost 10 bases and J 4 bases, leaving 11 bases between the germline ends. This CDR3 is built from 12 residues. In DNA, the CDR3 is TGTGCCATTCCGGGGACTTACAATGAGCAGTTCTTC. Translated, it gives CAIPGTYNEQFF.

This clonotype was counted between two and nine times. CDR3 nucleotide sequence: TGTGCCAGCAGTTACGGGGTATCGCCTGGGGCCAACGTCCTGACTTTC. This sequence encodes CASSYGVSPGANVLTF. The gene calls are TRBV6-2 or TRBV6-3 and TRBJ2-6, with D unclear. There are 16 residues in the CDR3. Trimming pared 2 bases from V and 2 bases from J, leaving 10 bases between. CDR1 and CDR2 (germline): MNHEY, SVGEGT.